Following are 24 T cell receptor beta chains from one sample sequenced in a study of identical twins. TCRdb ran MiXCR on the 5' RACE reads and lists one entry per CDR3 protein. This sample has roughly 280,000 distinct CDR3 sequences, with 8.5% to 9.5% found just once. This sample was shared with a second study, whose subject was yellow fever vaccine responses in identical twins.

Sequences were obtained from CD8+ T cells sorted from blood. The receptor set was obtained from a woman between 18 and 30 years old in good health.

This chain joins TRBV9 and TRBJ2-3, with D possibly matching TRBD2 (6 bases). Per germline, CDR1 SGDLS and CDR2 YYNGEE. This CDR3 has 15 residues. Trimming cost V 0 bases and J 0 bases, with 8 bases left between them. In nucleotides, the CDR3 is TGTGCCAGCAGCGTAGGCGGGGCCAGCACAGATACGCAGTATTTT. This encodes CASSVGGASTDTQYF.

This clonotype was counted at least ten times. The chain has TRBV6-1 and TRBJ2-5; D gene uncertain. V lost 9 bases to trimming and J lost 0 bases, with 11 bases between them. This CDR3 is 13 amino acids long. Germline values: CDR1 MNHNS, CDR2 SASEGT. The CDR3: CASRTRYQETQYF. CDR3 in DNA: TGTGCCAGTAGGACCCGGTACCAAGAGACCCAGTACTTC.

The chain has TRBV7-8 and TRBJ2-3; 11 positions agree with TRBD2. In germline, CDR1 is SGHVS, CDR2 FQNEAQ. V dropped 4 bases and J dropped 2; count of bases not matched to a gene: 5. The CDR3 extends over 16 amino acids. For the CDR3, the DNA is TGTGCCAGCAGCTCCCTAGCGGGAGGCGCCACAGATACGCAGTATTTT. Translation gives CASSSLAGGATDTQYF.

The rearrangement uses TRBV3-1 and TRBJ1-1; no firm D call. The V gene's germline CDR1 is LGHDT and CDR2 YNNKEL (reference sequence). Trimming shortened V by 1 base and J by 0 bases, and 6 bases separated the two germline ends. The CDR3 length is 14 residues. CDR3 amino acids: CASSQVFMNTEAFF. CDR3 coding DNA: TGTGCCAGCAGCCAAGTTTTCATGAACACTGAAGCTTTCTTT.

This clonotype was counted only a few times. V usage is TRBV12-3 or TRBV12-4 and J usage is TRBJ2-3; 13 bases fit TRBD2. The CDR3 sequence is 18 residues long. Losses at the gene ends were 6 bases for V and 4 bases for J; bases not matched to a gene: 13. In DNA form, the CDR3 reads TGTGCCAGCAGCCGACCTCGGACTAGCGGGAGAGACCCAGATACGCAGTATTTT. It yields the protein CASSRPRTSGRDPDTQYF.

This clonotype was detected only a few times. The junction and the germline gene differ at one end; a read error may be behind it. The gene calls are TRBV6-4 and TRBJ2-2, with 8 bases aligning to TRBD1. There are 15 residues in the CDR3. Germline CDR1 and CDR2: MRHNA and SNTAGT. The CDR3 loop reads CASSEKTGDTGELVF. The CDR3 nucleotides read TGTGCCAGCAGTGAAAAGACAGGGGACACCGGGGAGCTGGTTTTT.

This clonotype showed up many times. Compared with germline, one end of the junction differs, possibly owing to a read error. V is TRBV29-1 and J is TRBJ2-1, with D possibly matching TRBD1 (6 bases). Germline values: CDR1 SQVTM, CDR2 ANQGSEA. The CDR3 sequence is 15 residues long. CDR3 residues: CSVEDDTGLDNEQFF. Written as DNA, the CDR3 is TGCAGCGTCGAAGACGATACAGGGTTAGACAATGAGCAGTTCTTC.

The chain couples TRBV4-2 to TRBJ2-7, with 11 bases identical to TRBD2. V trimming: 0 bases; J trimming: 3 bases; junction bases outside the gene matches: 4. This CDR3 spans 16 amino acids. In germline, CDR1 is LGHNA, CDR2 YNFKEQ. Written as DNA, the CDR3 is TGTGCCAGCAGCCAAGAGACGGGACTAGCGGACTACGAGCAGTACTTC. Translated: CASSQETGLADYEQYF.

This chain connects TRBV6-5 to TRBJ2-5; 10 bases match TRBD2. The CDR3 consists of 13 residues. Trimming at V came to 2 bases and at J to 9 bases, leaving 3 bases not matched to a gene. The germline CDR1 and CDR2 sequences are MNHEY and SVGAGI. In DNA, the CDR3 is TGTGCCAGCAGTTACCAGGGGACTAGCGCCCAGTACTTC. Its translation: CASSYQGTSAQYF.

V is TRBV9 and J is TRBJ2-7; D is perhaps TRBD2 (6 bases). With 3 bases removed from V and 2 bases from J, the gap between germline ends came to 12 bases. The CDR3 has 14 residues. CDR1 is SGDLS, CDR2 YYNGEE, per germline. Written as DNA, the CDR3 is TGTGCCAGCAGCGAAGTAGCGGCTCCCTACGAGCAGTACTTC. It yields the protein CASSEVAAPYEQYF.

This clonotype was seen repeatedly, ten times or more. The chain combines TRBV28 with TRBJ2-7, with 15 bases identical to TRBD2. Germline assignment: CDR1 MDHEN and CDR2 SYDVKM. The CDR3 extends over 16 amino acids. The ends lost 5 bases at V and 4 bases at J; junction bases unmatched: 6. The CDR3 region has the DNA TGTGCCAGCAGTCCCCCGGGACTAGCGGGGGGATACGAGCAGTACTTC. Protein: CASSPPGLAGGYEQYF.

This clonotype was counted at least ten times. The chain uses TRBV12-3 or TRBV12-4 and TRBJ2-5; D uncertain. The CDR3 runs to 13 residues. V was shortened by 6 bases and J by 2 bases, with 10 bases between the two germline ends. The CDR3 DNA follows: TGTGCCAGCAGCGAAGTAGTACAAGAGACCCAGTACTTC. The encoded protein is CASSEVVQETQYF.

V usage is TRBV20-1 and J usage is TRBJ2-7; TRBD1 matches at 8 bases. Trimming took 0 bases from V and 2 from J; bases not matched to a gene: 9. Germline V gene lookup returns CDR1 DFQATT and CDR2 SNEGSKA (reference sequence). The CDR3 totals 16 residues. CDR3 nucleotides: TGCAGTGCTAGAGATCCTTTAAGGGGACAGGCCTACGAGCAGTACTTC. It specifies CSARDPLRGQAYEQYF.

A few counts support this clonotype. This chain connects TRBV7-8 to TRBJ2-5, with D possibly being TRBD2 (6 bases). Germline V gene lookup returns CDR1 SGHVS and CDR2 FQNEAQ. V dropped 7 bases and J dropped 1 base, with 10 bases sitting between them. The CDR3 is made up of 13 amino acids. The CDR3 spells CASNRTIQETQYF. The DNA of the CDR3 is TGTGCCAGCAACCGGACTATCCAAGAGACCCAGTACTTC.

This clonotype appeared a few times. In DNA, the CDR3 is TGTGCCACCAGCCCCACAGTGGGAGGGGACACCGGGGAGCTGTTTTTT. Translated, it gives CATSPTVGGDTGELFF. The genes are TRBV24-1 and TRBJ2-2, with 7 bases lining up with TRBD2. The CDR3 extends over 16 amino acids. Trimming took 7 bases from V and 3 from J; bases not matched to a gene: 10. In germline, CDR1 is KGHDR, CDR2 SFDVKD.

This clonotype was counted ten times or more. This chain joins TRBV5-1 and TRBJ1-2; D perhaps matches TRBD1 (6 bases). Trimming left V 0 bases short and J 4 bases short, with 10 bases between. The V gene's germline CDR1 is SGHRS and CDR2 YFSETQ. The CDR3 covers 14 residues. Here the CDR3 reads CASSLEGGSYGYTF. The CDR3 region has the DNA TGCGCCAGCAGCTTGGAGGGGGGCAGCTATGGCTACACCTTC.

This clonotype was seen only a few times. The chain links TRBV9 to TRBJ1-6; 8 bases align to TRBD1. The length of the CDR3 is 14 residues. Looked up from germline, CDR1 is SGDLS and CDR2 is YYNGEE. V shed 1 base and J 7 bases; nucleotides not matched to a gene: 1. The CDR3 here is CASSVQGANSPLHF. In DNA form, the CDR3 reads TGTGCCAGCAGCGTACAGGGGGCGAATTCACCCCTCCACTTT.

The sample holds many counts of this clonotype. The chain recombines TRBV7-9 with TRBJ2-1; 7 bases are a match to TRBD2. V trimming: 0 bases; J trimming: 8 bases; junction bases outside the gene matches: 4. This CDR3 region has 14 residues. Germline V gene lookup returns CDR1 SEHNR and CDR2 FQNEAQ (reference sequence). In DNA, the CDR3 is TGTGCCAGCAGCTTAGCGGGACTACTCTATGAGCAGTTCTTC. Its protein is CASSLAGLLYEQFF.

V usage is TRBV7-9 and J usage is TRBJ2-3, with a possible D match to TRBD2 (5 bases). CDR1 is SEHNR, CDR2 FQNEAQ, per germline (reference sequence). The CDR3 runs 12 residues. Trimming pared 5 bases from V and 9 bases from J, leaving 12 bases between. The CDR3 loop reads CASSTPSGTQYF. The CDR3 region has the DNA TGTGCCAGCAGCACCCCCTCGGGAACGCAGTATTTT.

The V gene is TRBV7-8, the J gene TRBJ1-5; 8 bases are shared with TRBD1. Trimming cost V 1 base and J 5 bases; bases outside gene matches: 7. In germline, CDR1 is SGHVS, CDR2 FQNEAQ. The CDR3 spans 16 residues. The CDR3 region is CASSLVPGGRDQPQHF. The CDR3 nucleotides are TGTGCCAGCAGCTTAGTTCCAGGGGGCCGGGATCAGCCCCAGCATTTT.

This rearrangement joins TRBV29-1 to TRBJ2-1; 9 nucleotides agree with TRBD1. The CDR3 totals 14 residues. CDR1 SQVTM and CDR2 ANQGSEA come from the germline V gene. The V and J ends lost 7 bases and 7 bases, in that order; junction bases with no gene match: 11. CDR3 nucleotides: TGCAGCGGGAGACCGGGACAGGGTGCGAATGAGCAGTTCTTC. Translating it yields CSGRPGQGANEQFF.

This clonotype was found many times. V and J are TRBV7-2 and TRBJ2-7; 8 nucleotides align to TRBD1. In germline, CDR1 is SGHTA, CDR2 FQGNSA. The CDR3 consists of 16 residues. J lost 0 bases, V lost 1 base, and 5 bases had no gene match. CDR3 in amino acids: CASSLGGTGSSYEQYF. In DNA form, the CDR3 reads TGTGCCAGCAGCTTAGGGGGGACAGGTAGCTCCTACGAGCAGTACTTC.

This clonotype was recorded many times. The gene calls are TRBV10-3 and TRBJ2-2, with TRBD2 matching over 10 bases. Germline CDR1 is ENHRY and CDR2 is SYGVKD. This CDR3 region has 16 residues. After removal of 4 bases from V and 1 base from J, the junction contained 3 bases not matched to a gene. CDR3 DNA sequence: TGTGCCATCAGTGGAGGACTAGCGGAGAACACCGGGGAGCTGTTTTTT. Its protein is CAISGGLAENTGELFF.

The chain employs TRBV20-1 and TRBJ2-7, with 8 bases that match TRBD2. After removal of 6 bases from V and 6 bases from J, the junction contained 7 bases not matched to a gene. Looked up from germline, CDR1 is DFQATT and CDR2 is SNEGSKA (reference sequence). The length of the CDR3 is 12 residues. CDR3 in amino acids: CSATGGGVEQYF. In DNA, the CDR3 is TGCAGTGCGACCGGGGGGGGGGTCGAGCAGTACTTC.